This T cell receptor (beta chain) was observed in a study of T-cell memory formation after mild COVID-19. As for the study in general: TCR clustering was largely donor specific.

Study results and caveats: CD4+ contracting clones were found mainly in CM and EM, and CD8+ ones in EMRA. Day 15 to 85 contracting clones showed balanced CD4/CD8; day 15 to 37 expanders favored CD4+. Within pre-infection memory, some responding clones were found, suggesting cross-reactive memory joined.

Concerning this clonotype itself: The antigen remains unidentified.

Germline trimming cut 0 bases from V and 6 bases from J; bases unmatched to any gene: 8. Germline values: CDR1 SGHRS, CDR2 YFSETQ. The CDR3 has 16 residues. TCRdb fed the 5' RACE reads into MiXCR, producing one record per CDR3 protein. The sample lists 530,000 or so distinct CDR3 sequences, around 16% occurring once. This receptor was identified in an adult woman who had mild COVID-19 (a few samples of this study predate the infection). Cell type and time point are not known. The sequencing input was PBMCs or a T cell subset sorted from them (not recorded which). The chain uses TRBV5-1 and TRBJ1-1, with TRBD1 identical over 10 bases. CDR3 sequence (DNA): TGCGCCAGCAGCTTGGCTGGGACAGGGGTTGGATCTGAAGCTTTCTTT. Its translation is CASSLAGTGVGSEAFF.